A single sample is the source of the 17 T cell receptor beta chains below, sequenced in a study of T cells in Graves' hyperthyroidism and ophthalmopathy. Amplification of TCR beta CDR3 regions used RNA as the template. Initially, a first-round RT-PCR of the TCR CDR3 employed the HTBI primer set. One entry per CDR3 protein results from TCRdb running MiXCR on the multiplex PCR reads. The data contain almost 350,000 distinct CDR3 sequences, 15% to 20% of them seen just once; the ten biggest clones take up around 15%. Sequencing used blood. Receptor source: a woman between 40 and 50 years old with Graves' ophthalmopathy.

A word on this clonotype: This sequence may be a read error, since a much larger clone differs from it by one base. The genes are TRBV12-3 or TRBV12-4 and TRBJ2-7; no definite D call. CDR3 length: 14 residues. V shed 5 bases and J shed 0 bases, with 11 bases lying between them. The CDR3 here is CASSDRKSSYEQYF. CDR3 in DNA: TGTGCCAGCAGTGATCGGAAAAGCTCCTACGAGCAGTACTTC.

The rearrangement links TRBV5-6 to TRBJ2-7; D call uncertain. The CDR3 length is 12 residues. V shed 3 bases and J shed 2 bases, with 6 bases lying between them. Looked up from germline, CDR1 is SGHDT and CDR2 is YYEEEE. CDR3 bases: TGTGCCAGCAGCTCCAATGCCTACGAGCAGTACTTC. Its translation: CASSSNAYEQYF.

This clonotype was seen at least ten times. The chain joins TRBV29-1 to TRBJ1-1; 7 nucleotides align to TRBD1. The V gene's germline CDR1 is SQVTM and CDR2 ANQGSEA. The V gene end was trimmed by 7 bases and the J gene end by 5 bases; junction bases not matched to a gene: 7. CDR3 length equals 12 residues. Here the CDR3 DNA reads TGCAGCGGGCACAGGGGAGGGACTGAAGCTTTCTTT. It codes for CSGHRGGTEAFF.

This clonotype was recorded many times. The chain has TRBV2 and TRBJ2-7; 9 bases agree with TRBD2. The germline CDR1 and CDR2 sequences are SNHLY and FYNNEI. The CDR3 runs to 15 residues. V gave up 6 bases and J gave up 6 bases; unmatched junction bases: 12. The CDR3 loop reads CASSGPIAGVGEQYF. The CDR3 coding sequence is TGTGCCAGCAGCGGACCTATAGCGGGAGTGGGCGAGCAGTACTTC.

This chain links TRBV12-3 or TRBV12-4 with TRBJ2-5, with 12 bases lining up with TRBD1. The trim removed 4 bases at V and 4 bases at J, leaving 7 bases unmatched. This CDR3 contains 16 residues. CDR3 loop: CASSSGDRGQVETQYF. The CDR3 DNA sequence: TGTGCCAGCAGTTCGGGGGACAGGGGGCAGGTAGAGACCCAGTACTTC.

Many counts were recorded for this clonotype. The genes are TRBV20-1 and TRBJ2-2, with a weak D call TRBD1 (5 bases). Germline lookup yields CDR1 DFQATT and CDR2 SNEGSKA (reference sequence). The length of the CDR3 is 12 residues. Deletions cut 5 bases from V and 3 bases from J, with 7 bases between. The CDR3: CSARTYTGELFF. The CDR3 DNA sequence: TGCAGTGCTCGGACATACACCGGGGAGCTGTTTTTT.

In its sample, this clonotype was seen many times. The rearrangement links TRBV28 to TRBJ2-7; a weak D match, TRBD2 (6 bases). Per germline, CDR1 MDHEN and CDR2 SYDVKM. The CDR3 spans 13 residues. The V and J ends lost 7 bases and 4 bases respectively, with 14 bases between them. CDR3 sequence reads: CASTRTGVYEQYF. The CDR3 DNA sequence: TGTGCCAGCACGAGGACGGGAGTATACGAGCAGTACTTC.

This clonotype was recorded many times. The gene calls are TRBV19 and TRBJ1-1, with D possibly being TRBD1 (6 bases). Germline V gene data show CDR1 as LNHDA and CDR2 as SQIVND (reference sequence). V dropped 2 bases and J dropped 3 bases, with 10 bases sitting between them. This CDR3 region has 14 residues. This chain's CDR3 is CASSIWGLDTEAFF. The CDR3, as DNA: TGTGCCAGTAGTATATGGGGGCTTGACACTGAAGCTTTCTTT.

This chain uses TRBV6-1 with TRBJ1-1; 8 nucleotides agree with TRBD1. V was pared by 4 bases and J by 1 base, with 8 bases of the junction left unmatched. This CDR3 spans 16 amino acids. The germline gives CDR1 MNHNS, CDR2 SASEGT. The CDR3 loop is CASSAQPGGANTEAFF. CDR3 DNA: TGTGCCAGCAGTGCACAACCAGGGGGCGCGAACACTGAAGCTTTCTTT.

Many counts were recorded for this clonotype. The genes are TRBV19 and TRBJ2-7, with a tentative D call TRBD1 (5 bases). The CDR3 is made up of 14 amino acids. Germline V gives CDR1 LNHDA, CDR2 SQIVND (reference sequence). The V and J ends lost 5 bases and 5 bases respectively, with 16 bases between them. In DNA form, the CDR3 reads TGTGCCAGTAGTCTGCTGGGGCAGCCCGACGAGCAGTACTTC. This translates into CASSLLGQPDEQYF.

This clonotype was seen at least ten times. The chain has TRBV6-1 and TRBJ1-2; no reliable D call. The CDR3 has 13 residues. The germline V and J ends were trimmed by 4 bases and 3 bases, with 9 bases remaining between them. Germline lookup yields CDR1 MNHNS and CDR2 SASEGT. The CDR3 nucleotides read TGTGCCAGCAGTGTGATCTCCGACTATGGCTACACCTTC. Its protein product is CASSVISDYGYTF.

This clonotype was seen repeatedly, ten times or more. V gene TRBV20-1 combines with J gene TRBJ1-5; weak D call: TRBD1 (5 bases). Between the trimmed V and J ends, which lost 4 bases and 8 bases, there was a span of 15 bases. Looked up from germline, CDR1 is DFQATT and CDR2 is SNEGSKA (reference sequence). The CDR3 is 13 amino acids. CDR3 sequence: CSANSGIMEPQHF. CDR3 nucleotides: TGCAGTGCTAATTCAGGGATTATGGAGCCCCAGCATTTT.

This clonotype has at least ten counts. V usage is TRBV6-1 and J usage is TRBJ2-7; D is perhaps TRBD2 (6 bases). V lost 0 bases to trimming and J lost 3 bases, with 15 bases between them. The CDR3 loop spans 16 amino acids. Per germline, CDR1 MNHNS and CDR2 SASEGT. CDR3 in DNA: TGTGCCAGCAGTGAAGCGCGCGGGACTCGGGGCTACGAGCAGTACTTC. Translated, it gives CASSEARGTRGYEQYF.

This clonotype was found many times. V and J are TRBV15 and TRBJ2-5; D might be TRBD1 or TRBD2, each matching 6 bases. CDR1 is LNHNV and CDR2 is YYDKDF in the germline V gene (reference sequence). The CDR3 loop spans 15 amino acids. V lost 4 bases and J 4 bases, leaving 16 bases between the germline ends. The CDR3 DNA follows: TGTGCCACCAGCAATGGGAGACTAGGGGGAGAGACCCAGTACTTC. This codes for CATSNGRLGGETQYF.

This clonotype appeared a few times. The chain has TRBV3-1 and TRBJ1-1, with TRBD1 matching 7 bases. The CDR3 runs to 13 residues. Germline V gene lookup returns CDR1 LGHDT and CDR2 YNNKEL (reference sequence). The V gene end was trimmed by 7 bases and the J gene end by 1 base; junction bases not matched to a gene: 3. CDR3 DNA sequence: TGTGCCAGCATAAACAGGGGGAACACTGAAGCTTTCTTT. This encodes CASINRGNTEAFF.

This clonotype has ten or more counts. CDR3 coding DNA: TGTGCCAGCAGTGAATGGACGGACCAAGAGACCCAGTACTTC. Protein product: CASSEWTDQETQYF. The V call is TRBV2, the J call TRBJ2-5; D not certain. The CDR3 has 14 amino acids. Germline V gene lookup returns CDR1 SNHLY and CDR2 FYNNEI. Between the trimmed V and J ends, which lost 2 bases and 0 bases, there was a span of 7 bases. Drawing the rest from reference TRBV2 and TRBJ2-5, the complete variable domain is EPEVTQTPSHQVTQMGQEVILRCVPISNHLYFYWYRQILGQKVEFLVSFYNNEISEKSEIFDDQFSVERPDGSNFTLKIRSTKLEDSAMYFCASSEWTDQETQYFGPGTRLLVL.

This clonotype was counted at least ten times. The chain couples TRBV15 to TRBJ1-1; D is uncertain. The V and J ends lost 0 bases and 3 bases respectively, with 17 bases between them. Per germline, CDR1 LNHNV and CDR2 YYDKDF (reference sequence). The CDR3 is 17 residues long. The CDR3 nucleotides read TGTGCCACCAGCAGAGATGGAGTCGTTGGCTATGACACTGAAGCTTTCTTT. Its translation: CATSRDGVVGYDTEAFF. Full variable domain (rest looked up from reference TRBV15 and TRBJ1-1): DAMVIQNPRYQVTQFGKPVTLSCSQTLNHNVMYWYQQKSSQAPKLLFHYYDKDFNNEADTPDNFQSRRPNTSFCFLDIRSPGLGDTAMYLCATSRDGVVGYDTEAFFGQGTRLTVV.